A selection of T cell receptor beta chains follows, all from one sample in a study of technical replicates of blood from a few donors. Clones were sequenced by immunoSEQ multiplex PCR, and TCRdb holds only the in-frame ones, with some missing. The data hold approximately 73,000 clones, with 92% observed a single time. The sample comprised T cells isolated from PBMCs. The receptors shown here come from a human donor in good health. The CDR3 runs from the conserved cysteine through the conserved F or W. D genes are given only for firm matches. Size values are once, few and many counts, or a class for expanded clones, and some rows have none.

clone_size j_call v_call d_call cdr3_aa cdr3_nt
- TRBJ2-2 TRBV19 - CASSAGPNTGELFF TGTGCCAGTAGTGCAGGGCCGAACACCGGGGAGCTGTTTTTT
- TRBJ1-2 TRBV18 TRBD1 CASSPPGQTRGYTF TGTGCCAGCTCACCCCCGGGACAGACGAGGGGCTACACCTTC
- TRBJ2-7 TRBV27 TRBD2 CASSFRLAERGYEQYF TGTGCCAGCAGTTTTCGACTAGCGGAGAGAGGCTACGAGCAGTACTTC
few TRBJ2-3 TRBV4-2 - CASSQAGDNTDTQYF TGTGCCAGCAGCCAAGCGGGAGATAACACAGATACGCAGTATTTT
- TRBJ2-1 TRBV4-1 TRBD2 CASSQGGSFFSYNEQFF TGCGCCAGCAGCCAAGGCGGGAGCTTCTTCTCCTACAATGAGCAGTTCTTC
- TRBJ1-2 TRBV10-3 TRBD1 CAISVPGQGASGYTF TGTGCCATCAGCGTTCCGGGACAGGGGGCTAGTGGCTACACCTTC
- TRBJ2-7 TRBV29-1 - CSVELRQGFYEQYF TGCAGCGTTGAATTGCGGCAGGGGTTCTACGAGCAGTACTTC
- TRBJ2-7 TRBV7-8 - CASSSSPTYEQYF TGTGCCAGCAGCTCTTCACCTACCTACGAGCAGTACTTC
once TRBJ2-1 TRBV28 TRBD2 CASTPWASGTYNEQFF TGTGCCAGCACCCCTTGGGCTAGCGGGACCTACAATGAGCAGTTCTTC
- TRBJ1-2 TRBV6-6 - CASREYNYGYTF TGTGCCAGCAGGGAGTATAACTATGGCTACACCTTC
- TRBJ2-6 TRBV29-1 - CSVLTAAGANVLTF TGCAGCGTTTTAACAGCGGCTGGGGCCAACGTCCTGACTTTC
- TRBJ1-2 TRBV28 TRBD1 CASFGQGGGYTF TGTGCCAGTTTTGGACAGGGGGGTGGCTACACCTTC
- TRBJ1-5 TRBV28 - CAISGGIF TGTGCCATCTCGGGGGGCATTTTT
- TRBJ1-2 TRBV6-1 TRBD1 CASSATGFPYNYGYTF TGTGCCAGCAGTGCGACAGGGTTCCCCTATAACTATGGCTACACCTTC
once TRBJ2-1 TRBV9 TRBD2 CASSERLAGYNEQFF TGTGCCAGCAGCGAAAGACTAGCCGGCTACAATGAGCAGTTCTTC
- TRBJ2-7 TRBV27 TRBD2 CASSLYGGAYEQYF TGTGCCAGCAGTTTATATGGGGGGGCCTACGAGCAGTACTTC
- TRBJ2-2 TRBV19 - CASSIGGRSTGELFF TGTGCCAGTAGTATTGGAGGGAGAAGCACCGGGGAGCTGTTTTTT
- TRBJ1-5 TRBV6-4 - CASSEFEGAGQPQHF TGTGCCAGCAGTGAGTTTGAGGGCGCAGGTCAGCCCCAGCATTTT
once TRBJ2-1 TRBV10-3 TRBD2 CATASGQYNEQFF TGTGCCACCGCTAGCGGGCAGTACAATGAGCAGTTCTTC
- TRBJ2-5 TRBV7-3 - CASSPVGQNVETQYF TGTGCCAGCAGCCCCGTCGGACAGAATGTGGAGACCCAGTACTTC
- TRBJ1-1 TRBV6-4 TRBD1 CASRPTGGAGDTEAFF TGTGCCAGCAGGCCAACAGGGGGCGCCGGCGACACTGAAGCTTTCTTT
- TRBJ2-3 TRBV11-2 - CASSRDTQYF TGTGCCAGCAGCCGAGATACGCAGTATTTT
- TRBJ1-4 TRBV28 - CASSFLAGRGKLFF TGTGCCAGCAGTTTTCTGGCAGGTCGGGGAAAACTGTTTTTT
- TRBJ2-5 TRBV14 - CASSQDQADLKTQYF TGTGCCAGCAGCCAAGATCAAGCGGATTTAAAGACCCAGTACTTC